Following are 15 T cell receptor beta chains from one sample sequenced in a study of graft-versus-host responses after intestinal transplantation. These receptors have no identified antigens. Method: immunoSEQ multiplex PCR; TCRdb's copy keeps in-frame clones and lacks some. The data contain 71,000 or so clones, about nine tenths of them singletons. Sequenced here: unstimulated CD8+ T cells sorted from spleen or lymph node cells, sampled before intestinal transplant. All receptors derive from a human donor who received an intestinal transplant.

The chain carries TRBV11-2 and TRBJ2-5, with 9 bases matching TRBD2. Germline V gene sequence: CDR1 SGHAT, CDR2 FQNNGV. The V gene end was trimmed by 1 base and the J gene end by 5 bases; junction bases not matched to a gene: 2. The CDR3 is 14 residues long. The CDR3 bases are TGTGCCAGCAGCTTAGTAGCGGGGGTGGAGACCCAGTACTTC. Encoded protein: CASSLVAGVETQYF.

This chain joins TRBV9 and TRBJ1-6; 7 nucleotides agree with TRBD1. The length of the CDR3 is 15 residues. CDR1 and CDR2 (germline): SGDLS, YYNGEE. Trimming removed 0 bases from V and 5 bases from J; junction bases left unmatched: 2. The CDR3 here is CASSVEGADNSPLHF. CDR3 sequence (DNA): TGTGCCAGCAGCGTAGAGGGGGCGGATAATTCACCCCTCCACTTT. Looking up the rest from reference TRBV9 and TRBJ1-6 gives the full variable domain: DSGVTQTPKHLITATGQRVTLRCSPRSGDLSVYWYQQSLDQGLQFLIQYYNGEERAKGNILERFSAQQFPDLHSELNLSSLELGDSALYFCASSVEGADNSPLHFGNGTRLTVT.

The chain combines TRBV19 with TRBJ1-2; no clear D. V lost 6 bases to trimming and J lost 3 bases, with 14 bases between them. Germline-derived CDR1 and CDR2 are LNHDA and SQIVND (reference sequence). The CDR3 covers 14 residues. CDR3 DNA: TGTGCCAGTAGAATGGGCAGGTGGGACTATGGCTACACCTTC. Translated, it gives CASRMGRWDYGYTF.

The CDR3: CASSFGGPDEQYF. In DNA, the CDR3 is TGTGCCAGCAGCTTCGGGGGGCCCGACGAGCAGTACTTC. The chain recombines TRBV7-3 with TRBJ2-7, with D possibly being TRBD2 (7 bases). The length of the CDR3 is 13 residues. The germline gives CDR1 SGHTA, CDR2 FQGTGA. Between the trimmed V and J ends, which lost 3 bases and 5 bases, there was a span of 11 bases.

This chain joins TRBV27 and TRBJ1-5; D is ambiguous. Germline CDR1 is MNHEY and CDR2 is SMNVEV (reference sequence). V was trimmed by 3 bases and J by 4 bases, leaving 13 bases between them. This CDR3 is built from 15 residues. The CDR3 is CASSFAVGLNQPQHF. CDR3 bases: TGTGCCAGCAGTTTTGCGGTCGGATTAAATCAGCCCCAGCATTTT.

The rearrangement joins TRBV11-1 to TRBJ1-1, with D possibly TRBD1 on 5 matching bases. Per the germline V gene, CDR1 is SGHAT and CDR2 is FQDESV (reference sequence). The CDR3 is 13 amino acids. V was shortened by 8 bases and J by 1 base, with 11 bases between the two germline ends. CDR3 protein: CASDSPTNTEAFF. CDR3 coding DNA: TGTGCCAGCGACAGCCCAACGAACACTGAAGCTTTCTTT.

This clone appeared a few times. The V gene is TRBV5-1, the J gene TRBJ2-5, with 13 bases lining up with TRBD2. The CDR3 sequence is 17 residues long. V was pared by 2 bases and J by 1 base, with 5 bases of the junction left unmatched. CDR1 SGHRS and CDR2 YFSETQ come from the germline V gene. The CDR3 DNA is TGCGCCAGCAGCTTCGGACTAGCGGGGGATATCCAAGAGACCCAGTACTTC. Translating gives CASSFGLAGDIQETQYF.

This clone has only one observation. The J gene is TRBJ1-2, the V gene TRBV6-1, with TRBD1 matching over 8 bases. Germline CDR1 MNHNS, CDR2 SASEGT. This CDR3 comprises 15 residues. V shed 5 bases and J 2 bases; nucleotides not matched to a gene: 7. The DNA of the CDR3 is TGTGCCAGCAGTCCCGGACAGGGAGTGAACTATGGCTACACCTTC. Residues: CASSPGQGVNYGYTF.

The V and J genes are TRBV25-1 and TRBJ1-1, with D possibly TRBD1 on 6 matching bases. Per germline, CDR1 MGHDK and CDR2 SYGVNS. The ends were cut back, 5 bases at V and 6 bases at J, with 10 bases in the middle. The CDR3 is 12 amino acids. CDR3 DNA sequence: TGTGCCAGCAGTTTTGGGGGCCCTGAAGCTTTCTTT. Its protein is CASSFGGPEAFF.

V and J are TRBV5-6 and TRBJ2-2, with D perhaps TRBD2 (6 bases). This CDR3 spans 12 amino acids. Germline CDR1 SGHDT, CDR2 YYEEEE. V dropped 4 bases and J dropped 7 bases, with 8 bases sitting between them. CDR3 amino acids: CASSTGDGELFF. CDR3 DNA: TGTGCCAGCAGCACGGGAGACGGGGAGCTGTTTTTT.

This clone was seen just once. CDR3 residues: CASSVDGTGGRTDTQYF. The CDR3 DNA reads TGTGCCAGCAGCGTAGATGGTACGGGGGGGCGAACAGATACGCAGTATTTT. The rearrangement links TRBV9 to TRBJ2-3, with 8 bases fitting TRBD2. Germline V gene lookup returns CDR1 SGDLS and CDR2 YYNGEE. The CDR3 is made up of 17 amino acids. With V trimmed by 0 bases and J by 3 bases, 9 bases remained unmatched.

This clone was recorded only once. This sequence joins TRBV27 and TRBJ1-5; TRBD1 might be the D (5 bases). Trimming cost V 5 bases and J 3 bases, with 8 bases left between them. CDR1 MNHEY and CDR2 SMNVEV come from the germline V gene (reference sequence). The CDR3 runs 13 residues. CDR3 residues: CASSLQVNQPQHF. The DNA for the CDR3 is TGTGCCAGCAGTCTACAGGTCAATCAGCCCCAGCATTTT.

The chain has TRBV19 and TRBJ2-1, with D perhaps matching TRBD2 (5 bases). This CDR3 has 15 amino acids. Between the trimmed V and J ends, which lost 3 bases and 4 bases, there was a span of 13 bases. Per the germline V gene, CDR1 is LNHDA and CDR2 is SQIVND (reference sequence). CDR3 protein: CASSIQDGGYNEQFF. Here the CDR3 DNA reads TGTGCCAGTAGTATCCAGGATGGAGGTTACAATGAGCAGTTCTTC.

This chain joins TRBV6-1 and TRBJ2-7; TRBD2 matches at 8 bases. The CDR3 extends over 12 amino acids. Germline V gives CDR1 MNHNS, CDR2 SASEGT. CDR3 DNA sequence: TGTGGGAGCGGGGGCGACAACTACGAGCAGTACTTC. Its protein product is CGSGGDNYEQYF.

CDR3 sequence reads: CASSRQPEFPQHF. As DNA, the CDR3 is TGTGCCAGCAGTCGACAGCCCGAATTCCCCCAGCATTTT. The rearrangement uses TRBV28 and TRBJ1-5, with a tentative D call TRBD1 (5 bases). Trimming stripped 5 bases from V and 10 bases from J, with 15 bases between. The CDR3 has 13 amino acids. Germline-derived CDR1 and CDR2 are MDHEN and SYDVKM.